What follows describes a single T cell receptor (beta chain). Its target is not known. Libraries were prepared by immunoSEQ multiplex PCR; TCRdb keeps only in-frame clonotypes and omits some of them. The sample consists of approximately 160,000 clones, approximately 90% of them appearing once. The record originates from a study of T cell responses to AZD1222 COVID-19 vaccine. Study outcomes and limitations: The sample set comprised mostly white British donors with more females, and clonal diversity was possibly underestimated. Baseline seropositivity characterized only six AZD1222 recipients.

The germline V and J ends were trimmed by 4 bases and 5 bases, with 15 bases remaining between them. The CDR3 runs to 14 residues. From germline, CDR1 is KGHSH and CDR2 LQKENI. This clonotype was obtained from an adult in good health. Sequenced material: peripheral blood, taken on day 0 of AZD1222 vaccination. The V and J genes are TRBV18 and TRBJ2-7, with D perhaps TRBD1 or TRBD2 (5 bases each). This CDR3 reads CASSRGSPENEQYF. CDR3 sequence (DNA): TGTGCCAGCTCACGGGGGTCCCCGGAGAACGAGCAGTACTTC.